The source of this T cell receptor beta chain is a study of cytomegalovirus exposure and HLA in healthy donors. PCR employed 60 Vbeta and 13 Jbeta primers. The method was immunoSEQ multiplex PCR; TCRdb's version includes in-frame clones alone and lacks a portion of them. The sample consists of roughly 140,000 clones, about three fifths of them appearing once. Germline CDR1 and CDR2: ENHRY and SYGVKD. The CDR3 covers 14 residues. The ends lost 6 bases at V and 6 bases at J; junction bases unmatched: 4. Healthy bone marrow donors supplied every sample. Sequencing was done on a sample of PBMCs. The receptor's source is a woman in her sixties in good health and CMV-seropositive. The J gene is TRBJ1-5, the V gene TRBV10-3; 11 bases agree with TRBD1. The CDR3 is CAISRDRGGQPQHF. The CDR3 region has the DNA TGTGCCATCAGCCGGGACAGGGGGGGTCAGCCCCAGCATTTT.